This TCR beta chain was retrieved from a study of untreated major depressive disorder. CDR3 length: 15 amino acids. V lost 6 bases to trimming and J lost 4 bases; unmatched junction nucleotides: 5. The germline CDR1 and CDR2 sequences are ENHRY and SYGVKD. Sequencing used immunoSEQ multiplex PCR; TCRdb keeps in-frame clones, though not all of them. This table has just under 20,000 clones, about 83% appearing once. This clone was observed a single time. The sequenced material came from CD4+ T cells from PBMCs. The chain uses TRBV10-3 and TRBJ1-5, with 11 bases identical to TRBD1. This clonotype was obtained from a woman in her 30s in good health. The CDR3 sequence is CAISRGQGGNQPQHF. CDR3 coding DNA: TGTGCCATCAGCCGGGGACAGGGGGGGAATCAGCCCCAGCATTTT.